Listed here are 31 T cell receptor beta chains from one sample, sequenced in a study of blood T cell repertoires in COVID-19 (TCRdb year 2020). Library prep was done by the immunoSEQ multiplex PCR assay. Entries here come from immuneACCESS through TCRdb and include only in-frame sequences with V and J called. Some clones fail to appear in such tables; in the studies checked, an unresolved V gene covers under half of the shortfall, and the cause of the remainder is unknown. The sample table records about 55,000 clones; 75% to 95% of these occur just once. The top ten constitute approximately 15% of the sample. The sequenced sample was peripheral blood. The origin of the receptors is a human donor with active COVID-19. The donor label of this sample is uncertain.

Sample share makes this clone medium-sized. CDR3 coding DNA: TGTGCCAGCAGCTTGCCGGTCGGGTCGGGACAGTATTACAATGAGCAGTTCTTC. Translation gives CASSLPVGSGQYYNEQFF. The chain recombines TRBV7-9 with TRBJ2-1; 7 bases are shared with TRBD1. CDR1 is SEHNR and CDR2 is FQNEAQ in the germline V gene (reference sequence). V was pared by 3 bases and J by 4 bases, with 15 bases of the junction left unmatched. CDR3 length: 18 residues.

The rearrangement uses TRBV7-3 and TRBJ2-1, with 11 bases identical to TRBD2. This CDR3 contains 16 residues. Looked up from germline, CDR1 is SGHTA and CDR2 is FQGTGA. V was clipped by 5 bases and J by 5 bases; unmatched bases: 8. CDR3 in amino acids: CASSRVAGGLNNEQFF. The CDR3 DNA reads as TGTGCCAGCAGCAGAGTAGCGGGGGGGCTCAACAATGAGCAGTTCTTC.

Comments on this clone: Compared with germline, one end of the junction differs, possibly owing to a read error. The rearrangement uses TRBV11-3 and TRBJ2-2; 7 nucleotides match TRBD2. The CDR3 loop spans 13 amino acids. Per germline, CDR1 SGHNT and CDR2 YENEEA. The CDR3 DNA follows: TGTGCCAGCAGCTTAGACGAGGGAGGGGCGCTGTTTTTT. It specifies CASSLDEGGALFF.

The chain recombines TRBV28 with TRBJ1-2; weak D call: TRBD1 (5 bases). With 6 bases removed from V and 7 bases from J, the gap between germline ends came to 21 bases. The CDR3 length is 15 residues. CDR1 and CDR2 from the germline V gene are MDHEN and SYDVKM. The chain's CDR3 is CASSPTGGRAGGYTF. The CDR3 region has the DNA TGTGCCAGCAGCCCAACGGGGGGGAGGGCCGGTGGCTACACCTTC.

The rearrangement uses TRBV30 and TRBJ2-7, with D possibly being TRBD2 (5 bases). The V end lost 0 bases, the J end lost 7 bases, and 7 bases lay between the germline ends. Germline loops: CDR1 GTSNPN, CDR2 SVGIG (reference sequence). The length of the CDR3 is 11 residues. CDR3 residues: CAWSVEGEQYF. In DNA, the CDR3 is TGTGCCTGGAGTGTAGAGGGTGAGCAGTACTTC.

This chain joins TRBV7-8 and TRBJ2-7; 14 bases are a match to TRBD2. Germline CDR1 and CDR2: SGHVS and FQNEAQ. V gave up 1 base and J gave up 5 bases; unmatched junction bases: 4. CDR3 length: 16 amino acids. The CDR3 region is CASSLGGLAGVNEQYV. The CDR3 DNA reads TGTGCCAGCAGCTTAGGGGGACTAGCGGGGGTCAACGAGCAGTACGTC.

The J gene is TRBJ2-1, the V gene TRBV6-2 or TRBV6-3, with D possibly being TRBD2 (6 bases). The CDR3 totals 13 residues. Trimming shortened V by 0 bases and J by 15 bases, and 15 bases separated the two germline ends. Per germline, CDR1 MNHEY and CDR2 SVGEGT. This CDR3 is CASSYSDGAGRFF. CDR3 sequence (DNA): TGTGCCAGCAGTTACTCGGACGGGGCGGGGAGGTTCTTC.

V usage is TRBV6-6 and J usage is TRBJ2-1; D unresolved. The CDR3 is made up of 14 amino acids. Trimming pared 7 bases from V and 0 bases from J, leaving 10 bases between. Germline V gene lookup returns CDR1 MNHNY and CDR2 SVGAGI (reference sequence). In DNA form, the CDR3 reads TGTGCCAGCACCAAAGAGAACTCCTACAATGAGCAGTTCTTC. This translates into CASTKENSYNEQFF.

The rearrangement links TRBV20-1 to TRBJ2-1; no firm D call. Between the trimmed V and J ends, which lost 5 bases and 5 bases, there was a span of 4 bases. Per the germline V gene, CDR1 is DFQATT and CDR2 is SNEGSKA (reference sequence). The CDR3 sequence is 10 residues long. CDR3 sequence: CSARDNEQFF. As DNA, the CDR3 is TGCAGTGCTCGGGACAATGAGCAGTTCTTC.

The chain recombines TRBV4-1 with TRBJ2-3; a possible D gene is TRBD1 (6 bases). CDR3 length: 16 amino acids. The germline V gene encodes CDR1 MGHRA and CDR2 YSYEKL. Trimming left V 7 bases short and J 4 bases short, with 21 bases between. CDR3 in amino acids: CASTSQAYRAADTQYF. The DNA for the CDR3 is TGCGCCAGCACCAGCCAAGCTTACAGGGCAGCAGATACGCAGTATTTT.

V gene TRBV7-9 combines with J gene TRBJ2-2, with D possibly TRBD2 on 6 matching bases. Looked up from germline, CDR1 is SEHNR and CDR2 is FQNEAQ (reference sequence). V was trimmed by 10 bases and J by 3 bases, leaving 15 bases between them. There are 14 residues in the CDR3. The CDR3 sequence is CATPFGGDTGELFF. Written as DNA, the CDR3 is TGTGCCACCCCGTTCGGCGGGGACACCGGGGAGCTGTTTTTT. The full variable domain, its missing parts supplied by reference TRBV7-9 and TRBJ2-2, is DTGVSQNPRHKITKRGQNVTFRCDPISEHNRLYWYRQTLGQGPEFLTYFQNEAQLEKSRLLSDRFSAERPKGSFSTLEIQRTEQGDSAMYLCATPFGGDTGELFFGEGSRLTVL.

V is TRBV5-1 and J is TRBJ2-3; weak D call: TRBD1 (6 bases). Germline V CDR1 and CDR2: SGHRS, YFSETQ. V lost 2 bases and J lost 0, with 13 bases in between. The CDR3 sequence is 16 residues long. The CDR3 DNA is TGCGCCAGCAGCTTCGGACAGAAGGGTAGCACAGATACGCAGTATTTT. It yields the protein CASSFGQKGSTDTQYF.

This rearrangement joins TRBV9 to TRBJ2-7, with 7 bases fitting TRBD1. With 2 bases clipped from V and 3 bases from J, the junction kept 2 bases outside the gene matches. The CDR3 covers 13 residues. The germline gives CDR1 SGDLS, CDR2 YYNGEE. The CDR3 nucleotides read TGTGCCAGCAGCGTGGGACAGAGCTACGAGCAGTACTTC. As protein: CASSVGQSYEQYF.

This chain joins TRBV7-9 and TRBJ2-1; 8 bases agree with TRBD1. Losses at the gene ends were 2 bases for V and 5 bases for J; bases not matched to a gene: 5. Germline V gene sequence: CDR1 SEHNR, CDR2 FQNEAQ (reference sequence). The CDR3 runs to 15 residues. The CDR3 DNA reads as TGTGCCAGCAGCTTACGGGACAGGCTAAACAATGAGCAGTTCTTC. Encoded protein: CASSLRDRLNNEQFF.

V is TRBV7-9 and J is TRBJ1-1; TRBD1 matches at 7 bases. The germline CDR1 and CDR2 sequences are SEHNR and FQNEAQ (reference sequence). J lost 0 bases, V lost 5 bases, and 9 bases had no gene match. The CDR3 loop spans 16 amino acids. The chain's CDR3 is CASSAQGQPLNTEAFF. CDR3 bases: TGTGCCAGCAGCGCACAGGGACAGCCCTTGAACACTGAAGCTTTCTTT.

The chain is built from TRBV4-1 and TRBJ2-1; D unclear. This CDR3 has 17 residues. Between the trimmed V and J ends, which lost 4 bases and 4 bases, there was a span of 20 bases. In germline, CDR1 is MGHRA, CDR2 YSYEKL. This CDR3 is CASSRTSLAADYNEQFF. The CDR3 DNA is TGCGCCAGCAGCCGAACCTCGCTCGCGGCGGATTACAATGAGCAGTTCTTC.

This chain links TRBV9 with TRBJ2-1, with a possible D match to TRBD2 (6 bases). This CDR3 has 14 amino acids. Germline V gene data show CDR1 as SGDLS and CDR2 as YYNGEE. The V gene lost 2 bases and the J gene lost 10 bases, with 16 bases spanning the gap. As DNA, the CDR3 is TGTGCCAGCAGCGTGGGGACCGGGGGTGGGGAGCAGTTCTTC. Protein: CASSVGTGGGEQFF.

The rearrangement links TRBV9 to TRBJ2-7; TRBD1 matches at 7 bases. The junction had 3 bases not matched to a gene; V was cut back by 0 bases and J by 0 bases. The CDR3 covers 15 residues. From germline, CDR1 is SGDLS and CDR2 YYNGEE. CDR3 sequence (DNA): TGTGCCAGCAGCGTAGAGGGGGCCGGCTCCTACGAGCAGTACTTC. Its protein product is CASSVEGAGSYEQYF.

This chain joins TRBV30 and TRBJ2-7, with D possibly matching TRBD1 (5 bases). CDR1 and CDR2 from the germline V gene are GTSNPN and SVGIG (reference sequence). The germline V and J ends were trimmed by 0 bases and 5 bases, with 11 bases remaining between them. This CDR3 spans 13 amino acids. The chain's CDR3 is CAWSVPRVHEQYF. CDR3 in DNA: TGTGCCTGGAGTGTACCCAGGGTACACGAGCAGTACTTC.

The V and J genes are TRBV6-6 and TRBJ1-4; weak D call: TRBD1 (5 bases). The CDR3 has 17 amino acids. The V gene lost 5 bases and the J gene lost 0 bases, with 16 bases spanning the gap. Per germline, CDR1 MNHNY and CDR2 SVGAGI (reference sequence). In DNA form, the CDR3 reads TGTGCCAGCAGTCTATTAATGACGACAGCAACTAATGAAAAACTGTTTTTT. This translates into CASSLLMTTATNEKLFF.

This rearrangement joins TRBV3-1 (or the pseudogene TRBV3-2) to TRBJ2-2; 8 positions agree with TRBD2. Germline CDR1 is LGHDT and CDR2 is YNNKEL (reference sequence). V shed 5 bases, J shed 4 bases, and the junction held 3 bases outside the gene matches. This CDR3 region has 14 residues. This CDR3 reads CASSSGRGTGELFF. The CDR3, as DNA: TGTGCCAGCAGCTCCGGGAGGGGCACCGGGGAGCTGTTTTTT.

The rearrangement joins TRBV7-9 to TRBJ2-2, with a tentative D call TRBD2 (5 bases). The CDR3 runs to 14 residues. Trimming removed 10 bases from V and 0 bases from J, with 12 bases in between. Germline values: CDR1 SEHNR, CDR2 FQNEAQ (reference sequence). The CDR3 region is CAIIATTNTGELFF. CDR3 bases: TGTGCCATCATAGCGACTACGAACACCGGGGAGCTGTTTTTT. The entire variable domain, with the rest obtained from reference TRBV7-9 and TRBJ2-2, is as follows: DTGVSQNPRHKITKRGQNVTFRCDPISEHNRLYWYRQTLGQGPEFLTYFQNEAQLEKSRLLSDRFSAERPKGSFSTLEIQRTEQGDSAMYLCAIIATTNTGELFFGEGSRLTVL.

The chain links TRBV5-1 to TRBJ1-2, with D possibly TRBD1 on 5 matching bases. The ends were cut back, 4 bases at V and 4 bases at J, with 11 bases in the middle. The CDR3 is made up of 13 amino acids. Looked up from germline, CDR1 is SGHRS and CDR2 is YFSETQ. The CDR3 region is CASSPQGGYGYTF. The CDR3 region has the DNA TGCGCCAGCAGCCCGCAGGGTGGCTATGGCTACACCTTC.

This rearrangement joins TRBV27 to TRBJ1-4, with D possibly TRBD1 on 6 matching bases. This CDR3 comprises 13 residues. The germline gives CDR1 MNHEY, CDR2 SMNVEV (reference sequence). V was pared by 4 bases and J by 8 bases, with 11 bases between. CDR3 in DNA: TGTGCCAGCAGTTCCAGGGGTCCGGAAAAACTGTTTTTT. Its translation: CASSSRGPEKLFF. Using reference TRBV27 and TRBJ1-4 for the parts outside the CDR3, the full variable domain is EAQVTQNPRYLITVTGKKLTVTCSQNMNHEYMSWYRQDPGLGLRQIYYSMNVEVTDKGDVPEGYKVSRKEKRNFPLILESPSPNQTSLYFCASSSRGPEKLFFGSGTQLSVL.

This rearrangement joins TRBV7-2 to TRBJ2-3, with TRBD2 identical over 9 bases. Germline-derived CDR1 and CDR2 are SGHTA and FQGNSA. The CDR3 has 16 amino acids. V shed 2 bases, J shed 4 bases, and the junction held 7 bases outside the gene matches. In nucleotides, the CDR3 is TGTGCCAGCAGCTTAAAACGCGGGGGGGCAGCAGATACGCAGTATTTT. Translated, it gives CASSLKRGGAADTQYF.

CDR3 sequence (DNA): TGTGCCAGCAGTTTTATAGGGGGTGGGACTGAAGCTTTCTTT. It codes for CASSFIGGGTEAFF. The J gene is TRBJ1-1, the V gene TRBV27; D possibly corresponds to TRBD1 (6 bases). The V gene lost 3 bases and the J gene lost 5 bases, with 13 bases spanning the gap. CDR1 is MNHEY, CDR2 SMNVEV, per germline (reference sequence). The CDR3 sequence is 14 residues long.

This sequence joins TRBV7-9 and TRBJ2-1; 7 nucleotides match TRBD1. V was clipped by 1 base and J by 8 bases; unmatched bases: 2. The CDR3 runs 13 residues. Germline loops: CDR1 SEHNR, CDR2 FQNEAQ (reference sequence). In nucleotides, the CDR3 is TGTGCCAGCAGCTTAGTAGGGGGCCATGAGCAGTTCTTC. This codes for CASSLVGGHEQFF.

In its sample, this clone was seen once. In DNA, the CDR3 is TGTGCCAGCAGTCCTCCTCCCCGTTTTAGCGGGACTTTCACAGATACGCAGTATTTT. Its protein is CASSPPPRFSGTFTDTQYF. The rearrangement joins TRBV27 to TRBJ2-3; 8 bases agree with TRBD2. The CDR3 loop spans 19 amino acids. CDR1 and CDR2 from the germline V gene are MNHEY and SMNVEV (reference sequence). J gave up 2 bases and V 5 bases, and 18 bases lay outside the gene matches.

The chain combines TRBV9 with TRBJ2-1; 8 bases fit TRBD1. Germline lookup yields CDR1 SGDLS and CDR2 YYNGEE. The ends lost 2 bases at V and 7 bases at J; junction bases unmatched: 8. The CDR3 loop spans 15 amino acids. The CDR3 loop reads CASSVWQGASNEQFF. CDR3 coding DNA: TGTGCCAGCAGCGTCTGGCAGGGGGCCTCGAATGAGCAGTTCTTC.

The rearrangement links TRBV7-9 to TRBJ2-1, with D perhaps TRBD1 (5 bases). This CDR3 contains 18 residues. V dropped 4 bases and J dropped 0 bases, with 19 bases sitting between them. Germline CDR1 SEHNR, CDR2 FQNEAQ (reference sequence). CDR3 protein: CASSSTIDSSSSYNEQFF. The CDR3, as DNA: TGTGCCAGCAGCTCAACGATAGACAGTTCAAGCTCCTACAATGAGCAGTTCTTC.

The V call is TRBV28, the J call TRBJ2-7; a possible D gene is TRBD1 (5 bases). Trimming cost V 2 bases and J 0 bases, with 5 bases left between them. Germline V CDR1 and CDR2: MDHEN, SYDVKM. There are 13 residues in the CDR3. CDR3 in amino acids: CASSLTGSYEQYF. The CDR3, as DNA: TGTGCCAGCAGTTTAACAGGCTCCTACGAGCAGTACTTC.